This T cell receptor beta chain came from a study of shared clonotypes between healthy human individuals. Germline assignment: CDR1 SGDLS and CDR2 YYNGEE. The germline V and J ends were trimmed by 0 bases and 5 bases, with 14 bases remaining between them. This CDR3 spans 15 amino acids. Assay: immunoSEQ multiplex PCR; the TCRdb copy retains only in-frame clones and omits some. The sample shows around 1 million clones, over 60% of them seen only once. Sequencing was performed on memory CD4+ T cells sorted from blood. Subset of the sample: CD45RA-negative fraction. The chain employs TRBV9 and TRBJ1-1; possibly TRBD1 for D (5 bases). This sequence originates from a man between 18 and 29 years old in good health. The CDR3 sequence: CASSVAPEGLTEAFF. CDR3 nucleotides: TGTGCCAGCAGCGTAGCCCCGGAGGGGTTGACTGAAGCTTTCTTT.